One and the same sample provided the 20 T cell receptor beta chains below, sequenced in a study of blood T cell repertoires in COVID-19. The assay was immunoSEQ multiplex PCR, and TCRdb's table has in-frame clones only and misses some. The data hold around 51,000 clones, with 90% observed a single time. The material sequenced was peripheral blood. The receptors here all came from a man between 65 and 85 years old with acute or convalescent COVID-19.

The chain employs TRBV5-6 and TRBJ1-1; tentatively, D is TRBD1 (6 bases). The CDR3 covers 16 residues. Trimming removed 6 bases at V and 0 bases at J, with 18 bases between. The V gene's germline CDR1 is SGHDT and CDR2 YYEEEE. Written as DNA, the CDR3 is TGTGCCAGCATGGGGTCCTTCGGGGGGCTGAACACTGAAGCTTTCTTT. Encoded protein: CASMGSFGGLNTEAFF.

The chain carries TRBV3-1 (or the pseudogene TRBV3-2) and TRBJ2-7; 7 positions agree with TRBD1. The CDR3 sequence is 15 residues long. The germline V gene encodes CDR1 LGHDT and CDR2 YNNKEL (reference sequence). The trim removed 2 bases at V and 0 bases at J, leaving 4 bases unmatched. In nucleotides, the CDR3 is TGTGCCAGCAGCCAAACTGGGACAGTCTCCTACGAGCAGTACTTC. It is translated as CASSQTGTVSYEQYF.

This chain joins TRBV18 and TRBJ2-2; 9 bases are shared with TRBD2. The germline gives CDR1 KGHSH, CDR2 LQKENI. V shed 4 bases, J shed 1 base, and the junction held 7 bases outside the gene matches. The CDR3 spans 17 residues. The chain's CDR3 is CASSLAGAERNTGELFF. CDR3 DNA: TGTGCCAGCTCACTAGCGGGGGCCGAGAGGAACACCGGGGAGCTGTTTTTT.

The chain carries TRBV14 and TRBJ1-4; 7 positions agree with TRBD1. The germline CDR1 and CDR2 sequences are SGHDN and FVKESK. This CDR3 has 15 amino acids. Trimming cost V 4 bases and J 7 bases; bases outside gene matches: 9. The CDR3 DNA follows: TGTGCCAGCAGCCCCCCGGGACAGCGTGCTGAAAAACTGTTTTTT. Its protein product is CASSPPGQRAEKLFF.

The chain is built from TRBV29-1 and TRBJ2-1, with a possible D match to TRBD1 (7 bases). There are 14 residues in the CDR3. Per the germline V gene, CDR1 is SQVTM and CDR2 is ANQGSEA. Trimming took off 3 bases at V and 8 bases at J, with 17 bases between the two ends. CDR3 nucleotide sequence: TGCAGCGTTGAGGTCGCGGGACAGTTCGATGAGCAGTTCTTC. Translation gives CSVEVAGQFDEQFF.

The V and J genes are TRBV10-3 and TRBJ2-3; 7 bases agree with TRBD2. Trimming took 0 bases from V and 2 from J; bases not matched to a gene: 5. CDR1 ENHRY and CDR2 SYGVKD come from the germline V gene. The CDR3 totals 16 residues. The CDR3 here is CAISESGRGVTDTQYF. In DNA form, the CDR3 reads TGTGCCATCAGTGAGTCCGGACGGGGGGTCACAGATACGCAGTATTTT.

This clone was observed a few times. This chain uses TRBV27 with TRBJ2-7; 8 bases line up with TRBD2. The CDR3 is made up of 12 amino acids. CDR1 is MNHEY and CDR2 is SMNVEV in the germline V gene (reference sequence). V lost 5 bases to trimming and J lost 7 bases; unmatched junction nucleotides: 4. The CDR3 DNA sequence: TGTGCCAGCAGTCCAAGCGGGGGAGAGCAGTACTTC. It yields the protein CASSPSGGEQYF.

This clone was counted once. The rearrangement uses TRBV7-9 and TRBJ2-2; perhaps TRBD2 as D (6 bases). V lost 6 bases to trimming and J lost 2 bases, with 16 bases between them. In germline, CDR1 is SEHNR, CDR2 FQNEAQ (reference sequence). This CDR3 comprises 16 residues. The CDR3 nucleotides read TGTGCCAGCAGTCTCATTGGGGGGATAAACACCGGGGAGCTGTTTTTT. Protein product: CASSLIGGINTGELFF.

This clone turned up a few times. The rearrangement joins TRBV4-3 to TRBJ2-6, with D tentatively TRBD2 (5 bases). The V gene's germline CDR1 is LGHNA and CDR2 YSLEER. The V end lost 2 bases, the J end lost 0 bases, and 11 bases lay between the germline ends. The CDR3 extends over 17 amino acids. CDR3 DNA sequence: TGCGCCAGCAGCCAATTGGGCAGCGGCTCTGGGGCCAACGTCCTGACTTTC. Encoded protein: CASSQLGSGSGANVLTF.

This sequence joins TRBV19 and TRBJ2-7, with D possibly TRBD1 on 6 matching bases. The CDR3 is 15 residues long. With 4 bases removed from V and 4 bases from J, the gap between germline ends came to 17 bases. Germline V gene data show CDR1 as LNHDA and CDR2 as SQIVND (reference sequence). The CDR3 DNA reads as TGTGCCAGTAGTACTACAACAGGGTCCCAGTACGAGCAGTACTTC. Translation gives CASSTTTGSQYEQYF. Full variable domain (missing parts from reference TRBV19 and TRBJ2-7): DGGITQSPKYLFRKEGQNVTLSCEQNLNHDAMYWYRQDPGQGLRLIYYSQIVNDFQKGDIAEGYSVSREKKESFPLTVTSAQKNPTAFYLCASSTTTGSQYEQYFGPGTRLTVT.

J is TRBJ2-1 and V is TRBV5-1, with a possible D match to TRBD1 (6 bases). Trimming shortened V by 0 bases and J by 8 bases, and 12 bases separated the two germline ends. The germline gives CDR1 SGHRS, CDR2 YFSETQ. This CDR3 has 14 amino acids. The CDR3 sequence: CASSLDWPGDEQFF. CDR3 DNA sequence: TGCGCCAGCAGCTTGGACTGGCCAGGGGATGAGCAGTTCTTC.

CDR3 nucleotides: TGTGCCAGCAGCGCGGGACTAGCGGGGGTAAATGAGCAGTTCTTC. It translates to CASSAGLAGVNEQFF. The V gene is TRBV5-4, the J gene TRBJ2-1; the match to TRBD2 covers 14 bases. V was pared by 4 bases and J by 7 bases, with 4 bases of the junction left unmatched. In germline, CDR1 is SGHNT, CDR2 YYREEE (reference sequence). This CDR3 comprises 15 residues.

The chain links TRBV11-2 to TRBJ2-7; 13 bases align to TRBD2. Germline V gene sequence: CDR1 SGHAT, CDR2 FQNNGV. The CDR3 is made up of 16 amino acids. V trimming: 5 bases; J trimming: 3 bases; junction bases outside the gene matches: 7. DNA for the CDR3: TGTGCCAGCAGCCCGGGACTAGCGGGACCCTTCTACGAGCAGTACTTC. It translates to CASSPGLAGPFYEQYF.

The gene calls are TRBV7-2 and TRBJ1-6; 7 bases are a match to TRBD1. J was trimmed by 7 bases and V by 5 bases; bases with no gene match: 8. The CDR3 runs to 15 residues. Germline loops: CDR1 SGHTA, CDR2 FQGNSA. DNA of the CDR3: TGTGCCAGCAGCCCGGTAACAGGGGTCAATTCACCCCTCCACTTT. Protein sequence: CASSPVTGVNSPLHF.

This clone was detected once. The chain combines TRBV3-1 (or the pseudogene TRBV3-2) with TRBJ2-7; D ambiguous. The CDR3 has 14 amino acids. Trimming removed 0 bases at V and 1 base at J, with 7 bases between. CDR1 is LGHDT and CDR2 is YNNKEL in the germline V gene (reference sequence). CDR3 sequence: CASSQEAASYEQYF. The DNA for the CDR3 is TGTGCCAGCAGCCAAGAGGCCGCTTCCTACGAGCAGTACTTC.

The gene calls are TRBV7-7 and TRBJ2-1; D possibly corresponds to TRBD1 (6 bases). Germline CDR1 reads SSHAT; CDR2 reads FNYEAQ (reference sequence). Trimming pared 6 bases from V and 5 bases from J, leaving 26 bases between. The length of the CDR3 is 18 residues. CDR3 DNA sequence: TGTGCCAGCAGTCCCACGTGGGGGCGCAGTCCTATAAACAATGAGCAGTTCTTC. This translates into CASSPTWGRSPINNEQFF.

The rearrangement uses TRBV7-8 and TRBJ2-1; tentatively, D is TRBD1 (5 bases). Per the germline V gene, CDR1 is SGHVS and CDR2 is FQNEAQ. The CDR3 is 14 residues long. V was cut by 2 bases and J by 9 bases, with 14 bases left in between. In DNA, the CDR3 is TGTGCCAGCAGCTTACGGGCCAGGGAAGGTGAGCAGTTCTTC. Translating gives CASSLRAREGEQFF. Combining the CDR3 with reference TRBV7-8 and TRBJ2-1 gives the whole variable domain GAGVSQSPRYKVAKRGQDVALRCDPISGHVSLFWYQQALGQGPEFLTYFQNEAQLDKSGLPSDRFFAERPEGSVSTLKIQRTQQEDSAVYLCASSLRAREGEQFFGPGTRLTVL.

This clone was picked up one time. The chain combines TRBV3-1 (or the pseudogene TRBV3-2) with TRBJ2-3; D call uncertain. This CDR3 spans 16 amino acids. Germline lookup yields CDR1 LGHDT and CDR2 YNNKEL (reference sequence). V shed 0 bases and J shed 1 base, with 11 bases lying between them. CDR3 protein: CASSQDPRFGTDTQYF. The DNA of the CDR3 is TGTGCCAGCAGCCAAGATCCTCGGTTCGGCACAGATACGCAGTATTTT.

The CDR3 loop reads CASSSWARSYEQYF. CDR3 sequence (DNA): TGTGCCAGCAGTTCCTGGGCCCGGTCCTACGAGCAGTACTTC. The chain combines TRBV27 with TRBJ2-7; no clear D gene. V was clipped by 4 bases and J by 1 base, with 11 bases between them. Germline V CDR1 and CDR2: MNHEY, SMNVEV (reference sequence). The CDR3 covers 14 residues.

This clone came up once. J is TRBJ1-1 and V is TRBV18; possibly TRBD1 for D (5 bases). The germline CDR1 and CDR2 sequences are KGHSH and LQKENI. The CDR3 is 15 amino acids. V was pared by 6 bases and J by 2 bases, with 16 bases between. CDR3 sequence: CASSQGRPANTEAFF. The CDR3 coding sequence is TGTGCCAGCTCTCAGGGAAGGCCCGCAAACACTGAAGCTTTCTTT.